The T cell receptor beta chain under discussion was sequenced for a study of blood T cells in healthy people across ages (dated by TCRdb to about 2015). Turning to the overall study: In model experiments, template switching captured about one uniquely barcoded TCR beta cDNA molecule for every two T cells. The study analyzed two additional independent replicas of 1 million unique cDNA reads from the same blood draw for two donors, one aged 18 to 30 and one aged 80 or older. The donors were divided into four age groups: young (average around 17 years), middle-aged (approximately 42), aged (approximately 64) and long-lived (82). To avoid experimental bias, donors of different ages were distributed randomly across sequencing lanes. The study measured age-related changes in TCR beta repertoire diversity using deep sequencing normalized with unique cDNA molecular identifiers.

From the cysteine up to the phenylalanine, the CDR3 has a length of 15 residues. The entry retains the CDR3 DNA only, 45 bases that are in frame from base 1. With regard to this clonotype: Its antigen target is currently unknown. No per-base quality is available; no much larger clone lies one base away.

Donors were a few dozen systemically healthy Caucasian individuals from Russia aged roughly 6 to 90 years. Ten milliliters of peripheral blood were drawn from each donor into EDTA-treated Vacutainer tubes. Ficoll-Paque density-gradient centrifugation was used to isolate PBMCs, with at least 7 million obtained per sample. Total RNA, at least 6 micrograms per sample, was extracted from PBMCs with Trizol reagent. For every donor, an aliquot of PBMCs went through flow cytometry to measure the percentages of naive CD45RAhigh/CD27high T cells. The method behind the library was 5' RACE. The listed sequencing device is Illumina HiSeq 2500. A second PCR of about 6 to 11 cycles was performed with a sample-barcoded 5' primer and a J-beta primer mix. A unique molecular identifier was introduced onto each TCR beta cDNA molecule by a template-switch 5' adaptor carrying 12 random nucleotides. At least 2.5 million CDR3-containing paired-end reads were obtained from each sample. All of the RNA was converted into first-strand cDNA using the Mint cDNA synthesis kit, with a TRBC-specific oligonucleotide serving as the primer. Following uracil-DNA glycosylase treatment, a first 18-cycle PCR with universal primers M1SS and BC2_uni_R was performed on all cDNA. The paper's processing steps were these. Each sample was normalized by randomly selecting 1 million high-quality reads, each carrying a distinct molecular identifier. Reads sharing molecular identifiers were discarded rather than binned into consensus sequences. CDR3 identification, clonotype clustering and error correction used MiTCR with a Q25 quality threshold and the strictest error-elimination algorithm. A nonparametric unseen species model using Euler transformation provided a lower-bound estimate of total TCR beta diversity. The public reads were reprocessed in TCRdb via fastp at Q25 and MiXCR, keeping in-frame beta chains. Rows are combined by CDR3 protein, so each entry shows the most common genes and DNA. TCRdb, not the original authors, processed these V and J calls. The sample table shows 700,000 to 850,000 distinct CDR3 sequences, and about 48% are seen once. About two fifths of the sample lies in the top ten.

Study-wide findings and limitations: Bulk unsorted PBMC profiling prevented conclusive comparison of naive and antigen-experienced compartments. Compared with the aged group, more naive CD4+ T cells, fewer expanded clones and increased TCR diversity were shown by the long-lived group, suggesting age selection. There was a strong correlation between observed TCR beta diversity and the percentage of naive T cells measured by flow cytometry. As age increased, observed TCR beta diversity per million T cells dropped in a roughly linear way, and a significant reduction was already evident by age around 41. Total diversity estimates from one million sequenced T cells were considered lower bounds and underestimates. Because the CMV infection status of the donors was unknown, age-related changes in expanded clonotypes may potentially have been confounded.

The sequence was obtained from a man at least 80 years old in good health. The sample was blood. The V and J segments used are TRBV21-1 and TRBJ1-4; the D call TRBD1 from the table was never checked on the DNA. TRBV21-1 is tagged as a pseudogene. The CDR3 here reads CASSQQGAANEKLFF. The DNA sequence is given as TGTGCCAGCAGCCAACAGGGGGCCGCAAATGAAAAACTGTTTTTT.